The T cell receptor beta chain described here comes from a study of identical twins. The CDR3 contains 14 residues. The V and J ends lost 9 bases and 3 bases respectively, with 16 bases between them. CDR1 SGHDT and CDR2 YYEEEE come from the germline V gene. This clonotype was seen just once. Each CDR3 protein gets one entry after TCRdb re-called the 5' RACE reads with MiXCR. The sample includes about 470,000 distinct CDR3 sequences, 20% to 25% of them seen just once. These data also featured in a second study, about T cells expressing NK-cell markers.

The receptor was derived from a woman younger than 35 in good health. V and J are TRBV5-6 and TRBJ1-5, with D maybe TRBD1 (5 bases). The source material was CD4+ T cells sorted from blood. The CDR3 loop reads CAMGSGAANQPQHF. CDR3 sequence (DNA): TGTGCCATGGGCTCCGGGGCGGCCAATCAGCCCCAGCATTTT.